These 31 T cell receptor beta chains originate from one sample sequenced in a study of CD8 T cells in Susac syndrome. Random hexamers served to reverse transcribe about 0.45 to 1 ug RNA. Each CDR3 protein gets one entry after TCRdb re-called the immunoSEQ multiplex PCR reads with MiXCR. The sample lists 120,000 to 150,000 distinct CDR3 sequences; approximately 96% were seen once. The specimen sequenced was CD4+ T cells from PBMCs. These receptors came from a human donor with Susac syndrome.

The chain carries TRBV6-2 or TRBV6-3 and TRBJ1-1; TRBD1 is a possible D gene (5 bases). The CDR3 is 15 amino acids. V gave up 0 bases and J gave up 5 bases, with 13 bases separating them. Looked up from germline, CDR1 is MNHEY and CDR2 is SVGEGT. CDR3 nucleotide sequence: TGTGCCAGCAGTTACTCTAGGGGCGCGGGGACTGAAGCTTTCTTT. This gives the protein CASSYSRGAGTEAFF.

This clonotype was picked up one time. The DNA of the CDR3 is TGTGCCAGCAGTAGACTAGCGGTACAAGAGACCCAGTACTTC. It encodes CASSRLAVQETQYF. This rearrangement joins TRBV9 to TRBJ2-5; 9 bases agree with TRBD2. The V and J ends lost 5 bases and 2 bases, in that order; junction bases with no gene match: 4. The CDR3 contains 14 residues. The germline V gene encodes CDR1 SGDLS and CDR2 YYNGEE.

The chain joins TRBV18 to TRBJ2-3; TRBD2 aligns across 11 bases. Germline CDR1 KGHSH, CDR2 LQKENI. V shed 7 bases and J 6 bases; nucleotides not matched to a gene: 12. The CDR3 has 16 amino acids. The CDR3 here is CASLRTSGPEGDTQYF. The CDR3 nucleotides read TGTGCCAGCTTACGGACTAGCGGGCCCGAAGGGGATACGCAGTATTTT.

The rearrangement joins TRBV28 to TRBJ2-7; 7 bases align to TRBD2. The CDR3 spans 15 residues. Trimming took 1 base from V and 0 from J; bases not matched to a gene: 3. In germline, CDR1 is MDHEN, CDR2 SYDVKM. The CDR3 DNA follows: TGTGCCAGCAGTTTATACGGCGGGAGCTCCTACGAGCAGTACTTC. Its protein product is CASSLYGGSSYEQYF. The entire variable domain, with the rest obtained from reference TRBV28 and TRBJ2-7, is as follows: DVKVTQSSRYLVKRTGEKVFLECVQDMDHENMFWYRQDPGLGLRLIYFSYDVKMKEKGDIPEGYSVSREKKERFSLILESASTNQTSMYLCASSLYGGSSYEQYFGPGTRLTVT.

This chain links TRBV20-1 with TRBJ2-6; TRBD1 agrees at 7 bases. The CDR3 contains 17 residues. In germline, CDR1 is DFQATT, CDR2 SNEGSKA (reference sequence). V lost 6 bases to trimming and J lost 0 bases; unmatched junction nucleotides: 11. This CDR3 is CSALGQLLLSGANVLTF. The CDR3 DNA reads as TGCAGTGCCCTGGGACAGCTCTTGCTCTCTGGGGCCAACGTCCTGACTTTC.

The chain couples TRBV14 to TRBJ2-1; perhaps TRBD2 as D (6 bases). The germline gives CDR1 SGHDN, CDR2 FVKESK. Trimming cost V 4 bases and J 8 bases, with 18 bases left between them. This CDR3 contains 15 residues. CDR3 sequence: CASSPPGTLSDEQFF. In DNA, the CDR3 is TGTGCCAGCAGCCCACCCGGGACTCTGAGCGATGAGCAGTTCTTC.

This chain joins TRBV3-1 and TRBJ1-1; 8 bases align to TRBD1. The V gene's germline CDR1 is LGHDT and CDR2 YNNKEL (reference sequence). CDR3 size: 14 residues. Trimming cost V 1 base and J 4 bases; bases outside gene matches: 2. The chain's CDR3 is CASSQVDRGTEAFF. The CDR3 DNA is TGTGCCAGCAGCCAAGTCGACAGGGGCACTGAAGCTTTCTTT.

The chain employs TRBV21-1 and TRBJ2-7; the D call in the table, TRBD1, was not verified against the DNA. TRBV21-1 is noted as a pseudogene. This CDR3 has 17 amino acids. CDR3 protein: CASSKGPGTGSSYEQYF. In DNA, the CDR3 is TGTGCCAGCAGCAAAGGACCCGGGACAGGGTCATCCTACGAGCAGTACTTC.

This clonotype was detected once. The V call is TRBV14, the J call TRBJ2-2; D is ambiguous. Trimming removed 5 bases at V and 0 bases at J, with 10 bases between. The CDR3 is 15 amino acids. Germline-derived CDR1 and CDR2 are SGHDN and FVKESK. The DNA of the CDR3 is TGTGCCAGCAGCGGACGGGCCGCGAACACCGGGGAGCTGTTTTTT. It yields the protein CASSGRAANTGELFF.

The chain carries TRBV28 and TRBJ1-1; possible D gene TRBD1, 6 bases. Germline lookup yields CDR1 MDHEN and CDR2 SYDVKM. V lost 2 bases, J lost 0 bases, and 10 bases lay in between. The CDR3 has 15 residues. CDR3: CASSLGKGVNTEAFF. The CDR3 coding sequence is TGTGCCAGCAGTTTAGGAAAGGGGGTGAACACTGAAGCTTTCTTT.

The chain recombines TRBV3-1 with TRBJ1-2; tentative D call: TRBD1 (6 bases). Germline CDR1 LGHDT, CDR2 YNNKEL (reference sequence). V was shortened by 0 bases and J by 8 bases, with 16 bases between the two germline ends. This CDR3 is 15 amino acids long. This CDR3 is CASSQDGVGAIGYTF. In DNA, the CDR3 is TGTGCCAGCAGCCAAGATGGCGTGGGGGCTATCGGCTACACCTTC.

This chain links TRBV5-1 with TRBJ1-1, with a tentative D call TRBD1 (6 bases). Germline assignment: CDR1 SGHRS and CDR2 YFSETQ. This CDR3 comprises 14 residues. V lost 0 bases to trimming and J lost 4 bases, with 10 bases between them. The CDR3 here is CASSLVDSFTEAFF. In nucleotides, the CDR3 is TGCGCCAGCAGCTTGGTGGACAGCTTCACTGAAGCTTTCTTT.

The chain is built from TRBV7-8 and TRBJ2-1; 10 nucleotides align to TRBD2. The CDR3 covers 14 residues. The ends lost 6 bases at V and 1 base at J; junction bases unmatched: 0. The germline CDR1 and CDR2 sequences are SGHVS and FQNEAQ. CDR3 nucleotides: TGTGCCAGCAGGACTAGCGGGTCCTACAATGAGCAGTTCTTC. This sequence encodes CASRTSGSYNEQFF.

The gene calls are TRBV28 and TRBJ2-3; a possible D gene is TRBD1 (5 bases). The CDR3 contains 12 residues. The germline V gene encodes CDR1 MDHEN and CDR2 SYDVKM. V gave up 7 bases and J gave up 2 bases, with 7 bases separating them. CDR3 DNA: TGTGCCAGCACTGGGGCCACAGATACGCAGTATTTT. Translating it yields CASTGATDTQYF.

V is TRBV4-1 and J is TRBJ2-1, with TRBD2 matching 13 bases. Trimming took 0 bases from V and 3 from J; bases not matched to a gene: 11. CDR3 length equals 20 residues. Germline V gene data show CDR1 as MGHRA and CDR2 as YSYEKL. CDR3 residues: CASSQDFGGTSGDFYNEQFF. CDR3 coding DNA: TGCGCCAGCAGCCAAGATTTCGGCGGGACTAGCGGGGATTTCTACAATGAGCAGTTCTTC.

Only one count was recorded for this clonotype. The V call is TRBV18, the J call TRBJ2-1; D remains ambiguous. Trimming stripped 1 base from V and 0 bases from J, with 13 bases between. CDR3 length: 17 amino acids. Germline V gene sequence: CDR1 KGHSH, CDR2 LQKENI. CDR3 amino acids: CASSPQVGTSSYNEQFF. CDR3 bases: TGTGCCAGCTCACCACAGGTGGGCACGAGCTCCTACAATGAGCAGTTCTTC.

The chain links TRBV7-8 to TRBJ2-7; 7 bases align to TRBD1. There are 15 residues in the CDR3. From germline, CDR1 is SGHVS and CDR2 FQNEAQ. Trimming cost V 4 bases and J 3 bases; bases outside gene matches: 9. This chain's CDR3 is CASSSPRDRDYEQYF. For the CDR3, the DNA is TGTGCCAGCAGCTCACCCCGGGACAGAGACTACGAGCAGTACTTC.

The chain uses TRBV20-1 and TRBJ1-1; no reliable D call. The V end was cut by 0 bases, the J end by 0 bases, with 20 bases between. There are 18 residues in the CDR3. Germline loops: CDR1 DFQATT, CDR2 SNEGSKA (reference sequence). CDR3 loop: CSARDAKKRLNMNTEAFF. CDR3 DNA sequence: TGCAGTGCTAGAGACGCTAAAAAGAGGCTGAACATGAACACTGAAGCTTTCTTT.

CDR3 sequence reads: CSARDLAGSEKLFF. The CDR3, as DNA: TGCAGTGCTAGAGATCTAGCAGGGTCTGAAAAACTGTTTTTT. The gene calls are TRBV20-1 and TRBJ1-4, with a tentative D call TRBD1 (5 bases). V shed 0 bases and J shed 7 bases, with 12 bases lying between them. CDR3 length equals 14 residues. Germline V CDR1 and CDR2: DFQATT, SNEGSKA (reference sequence).

The gene calls are TRBV28 and TRBJ1-3; D is unresolved. Trimming cost V 6 bases and J 8 bases, with 11 bases left between them. Germline V gene sequence: CDR1 MDHEN, CDR2 SYDVKM. This CDR3 comprises 12 residues. The CDR3 loop is CASRRVGDTIYF. CDR3 DNA: TGTGCCAGCAGGAGGGTTGGGGACACCATATATTTT.

CDR3 DNA: TGTGCCAGCCACCGCTCCGGGGAGCTGTTTTTT. This codes for CASHRSGELFF. The rearrangement uses TRBV12-3 or TRBV12-4 and TRBJ2-2, with no clear D. This CDR3 has 11 residues. The V and J ends lost 8 bases and 6 bases respectively, with 7 bases between them.

The rearrangement uses TRBV29-1 and TRBJ1-1, with 7 bases matching TRBD1. The V and J ends lost 6 bases and 3 bases, in that order; junction bases with no gene match: 4. Germline values: CDR1 SQVTM, CDR2 ANQGSEA. The CDR3 length is 12 residues. CDR3: CSVNRGHTEAFF. The CDR3 coding sequence is TGCAGCGTGAACAGGGGTCACACTGAAGCTTTCTTT.

The chain is built from TRBV29-1 and TRBJ1-1; possibly TRBD1 for D (6 bases). The CDR3 is made up of 14 amino acids. The germline gives CDR1 SQVTM, CDR2 ANQGSEA. The V end lost 6 bases, the J end lost 1 base, and 15 bases lay between the germline ends. The DNA for the CDR3 is TGCAGCGTCAGCCTGGGGGGCCCGAACACTGAAGCTTTCTTT. Amino acids: CSVSLGGPNTEAFF.

The rearrangement uses TRBV13 and TRBJ1-1; the D is unclear. Trimming took 0 bases from V and 5 from J, leaving 10 bases between them. The CDR3 is made up of 14 amino acids. The germline CDR1 and CDR2 sequences are PRHDT and FYEKMQ (reference sequence). The CDR3 protein is CASSLGYIGTEAFF. CDR3 bases: TGTGCCAGCAGCTTAGGGTACATCGGGACTGAAGCTTTCTTT.

The V and J genes are TRBV7-2 and TRBJ1-5, with D maybe TRBD1 (6 bases). The CDR3 totals 16 residues. The V gene lost 3 bases and the J gene lost 0 bases, with 12 bases spanning the gap. Per the germline V gene, CDR1 is SGHTA and CDR2 is FQGNSA. CDR3 sequence reads: CASSFMDSYSNQPQHF. Written as DNA, the CDR3 is TGTGCCAGCAGCTTCATGGACAGTTATAGCAATCAGCCCCAGCATTTT.

The chain employs TRBV20-1 and TRBJ1-5; D gene uncertain. V lost 0 bases and J 8 bases, leaving 11 bases between the germline ends. The CDR3 is 13 amino acids. Germline values: CDR1 DFQATT, CDR2 SNEGSKA (reference sequence). The CDR3 loop reads CSARDQYLEPQHF. The CDR3 nucleotides are TGCAGTGCTAGAGATCAGTATTTAGAGCCCCAGCATTTT.

The gene calls are TRBV5-1 and TRBJ2-1, with D unresolved. The V end lost 0 bases, the J end lost 9 bases, and 7 bases lay between the germline ends. CDR3 length equals 12 residues. CDR1 is SGHRS and CDR2 is YFSETQ in the germline V gene. The CDR3 bases are TGCGCCAGCAGCTTGGAGATAAGTGAGCAGTTCTTC. Amino acids: CASSLEISEQFF. The variable domain in full, completed from reference TRBV5-1 and TRBJ2-1, reads KAGVTQTPRYLIKTRGQQVTLSCSPISGHRSVSWYQQTPGQGLQFLFEYFSETQRNKGNFPGRFSGRQFSNSRSEMNVSTLELGDSALYLCASSLEISEQFFGPGTRLTVL.

A word on this clonotype: A read error may account for a junction end that differs from germline. V is TRBV6-6 and J is TRBJ1-2, with 7 bases aligning to TRBD1. The V gene's germline CDR1 is MNHNY and CDR2 SVGAGI (reference sequence). This CDR3 is built from 11 residues. CDR3 residues: CASSQGGVDSF. DNA of the CDR3: TGTGCCAGCAGCCAGGGGGGGGTGGACAGCTTC.

V and J are TRBV7-9 and TRBJ2-1; D not resolved. The V end lost 5 bases, the J end lost 6 bases, and 8 bases lay between the germline ends. Germline values: CDR1 SEHNR, CDR2 FQNEAQ (reference sequence). The CDR3 runs to 12 residues. The CDR3 nucleotides are TGTGCCAGCAGCCATATGGGCAATGAGCAGTTCTTC. Translation: CASSHMGNEQFF. Full variable domain (remainder filled in from reference TRBV7-9 and TRBJ2-1): DTGVSQNPRHKITKRGQNVTFRCDPISEHNRLYWYRQTLGQGPEFLTYFQNEAQLEKSRLLSDRFSAERPKGSFSTLEIQRTEQGDSAMYLCASSHMGNEQFFGPGTRLTVL.

V is TRBV4-1 and J is TRBJ1-1, with 7 bases fitting TRBD1. CDR1 is MGHRA and CDR2 is YSYEKL in the germline V gene. The CDR3 sequence is 19 residues long. The V and J ends lost 0 bases and 1 base, in that order; junction bases with no gene match: 14. The DNA for the CDR3 is TGCGCCAGCAGCCAAGACGCGGCTTGGACAGGACGGGGGAACACTGAAGCTTTCTTT. Residues: CASSQDAAWTGRGNTEAFF.

The chain is built from TRBV7-9 and TRBJ1-1; D gene unclear. The CDR3 has 13 residues. CDR1 SEHNR and CDR2 FQNEAQ come from the germline V gene (reference sequence). V gave up 5 bases and J gave up 1 base, with 8 bases separating them. This CDR3 is CASSIDKNTEAFF. In DNA form, the CDR3 reads TGTGCCAGCAGCATAGACAAGAACACTGAAGCTTTCTTT.